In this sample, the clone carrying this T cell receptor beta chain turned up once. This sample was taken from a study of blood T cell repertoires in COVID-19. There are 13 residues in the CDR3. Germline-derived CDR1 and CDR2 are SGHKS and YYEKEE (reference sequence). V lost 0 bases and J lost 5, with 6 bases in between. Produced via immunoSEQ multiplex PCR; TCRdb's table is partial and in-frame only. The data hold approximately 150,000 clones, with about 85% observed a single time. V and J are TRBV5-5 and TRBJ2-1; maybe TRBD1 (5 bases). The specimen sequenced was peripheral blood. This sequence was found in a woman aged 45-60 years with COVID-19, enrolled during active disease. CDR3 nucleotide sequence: TGTGCCAGCAGCTTGGAAGGGGACAATGAGCAGTTCTTC. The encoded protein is CASSLEGDNEQFF.